These T cell receptor beta chains were read from a single sample in a study of Graves' ophthalmopathy and Graves' hyperthyroidism. From the multiplex PCR reads, TCRdb called clonotypes with MiXCR, one entry per CDR3 protein. The table includes some 390,000 distinct CDR3 sequences, approximately 20% detected once. Specimen: peripheral blood. These receptors were collected from a young woman with Graves' ophthalmopathy. CDR3s include the opening cysteine and the closing phenylalanine or tryptophan. The order of the fields is CDR3 protein, CDR3 DNA, clone size, J gene, D gene, V gene. D genes are given only for firm matches. Clone sizes are given selectively: once, few, many, or a class where the clone is expanded.

CDR3aa: CASKQGGGSYEQYF
CDR3nt: TGTGCCAGCAAACAAGGGGGAGGCTCCTACGAGCAGTACTTC
abundance: few
j_gene: TRBJ2-7
d_gene: NA
v_gene: TRBV28

CDR3aa: CASSLRGFGGTSSYEQYF
CDR3nt: TGTGCCAGCAGTTTAAGAGGCTTCGGCGGGACGAGCTCCTACGAGCAGTACTTC
abundance: NA
j_gene: TRBJ2-7
d_gene: NA
v_gene: TRBV27

CDR3aa: CASSPPRGRHSPLHF
CDR3nt: TGTGCCAGCAGTCCACCGAGGGGGCGTCATTCACCCCTCCACTTT
abundance: NA
j_gene: TRBJ1-6
d_gene: TRBD1
v_gene: TRBV28

CDR3aa: CAISESGSRVRAFF
CDR3nt: TGTGCCATCAGTGAGTCGGGGTCGCGGGTAAGGGCTTTCTTT
abundance: NA
j_gene: TRBJ1-1
d_gene: NA
v_gene: TRBV10-3

CDR3aa: CASSESTLGEETQYF
CDR3nt: TGTGCCAGCAGTGAATCGACACTCGGGGAAGAGACCCAGTACTTC
abundance: many
j_gene: TRBJ2-5
d_gene: NA
v_gene: TRBV25-1

CDR3aa: CASSGRQGRSPLHF
CDR3nt: TGTGCCAGCAGTGGCAGACAGGGTCGTTCACCCCTCCACTTT
abundance: many
j_gene: TRBJ1-6
d_gene: TRBD1
v_gene: TRBV6-1

CDR3aa: CSADLRRQGAKNIQYF
CDR3nt: TGCAGTGCTGATCTCCGAAGACAGGGGGCCAAAAACATTCAGTACTTC
abundance: NA
j_gene: TRBJ2-4
d_gene: TRBD1
v_gene: TRBV20-1

CDR3aa: CASSEARGKTEAFF
CDR3nt: TGCGCCAGCAGCGAAGCCAGGGGGAAGACTGAAGCTTTCTTT
abundance: many
j_gene: TRBJ1-1
d_gene: TRBD1
v_gene: TRBV5-1

CDR3aa: CASSGPGTGEKAFF
CDR3nt: TGTGCCAGCAGTGGTCCCGGGACAGGGGAGAAAGCTTTCTTT
abundance: many
j_gene: TRBJ1-1
d_gene: TRBD1
v_gene: TRBV2

CDR3aa: CASRVDRDGNTEAFF
CDR3nt: TGTGCCAGCAGGGTGGACAGGGACGGGAACACTGAAGCTTTCTTT
abundance: many
j_gene: TRBJ1-1
d_gene: TRBD1
v_gene: TRBV2

CDR3aa: CASSPTSRSGANVLTF
CDR3nt: TGTGCCAGCAGCCCGACATCACGCTCTGGGGCCAACGTCCTGACTTTC
abundance: many
j_gene: TRBJ2-6
d_gene: NA
v_gene: TRBV5-4

CDR3aa: CASSSDRRYEQYF
CDR3nt: TGTGCCAGCAGCTCAGACAGGCGCTACGAGCAGTACTTC
abundance: many
j_gene: TRBJ2-7
d_gene: NA
v_gene: TRBV11-2

CDR3aa: CASSSLPAGTGSYEQYF
CDR3nt: TGTGCCAGCAGTTCCCTCCCCGCCGGGACAGGGTCCTACGAGCAGTACTTC
abundance: NA
j_gene: TRBJ2-7
d_gene: TRBD1
v_gene: TRBV6-5

CDR3aa: CASSLQGTVYPETQYF
CDR3nt: TGTGCCAGCAGCTTACAAGGGACAGTCTATCCCGAGACCCAGTACTTC
abundance: many
j_gene: TRBJ2-5
d_gene: TRBD1
v_gene: TRBV7-9

CDR3aa: CASSPRDSDQPQHF
CDR3nt: TGTGCCAGCAGCCCCCGGGACTCAGATCAGCCCCAGCATTTT
abundance: many
j_gene: TRBJ1-5
d_gene: NA
v_gene: TRBV7-2

CDR3aa: CASSYWASQAETQYF
CDR3nt: TGTGCCAGCAGTTATTGGGCATCCCAGGCGGAAACCCAGTACTTC
abundance: many
j_gene: TRBJ2-5
d_gene: NA
v_gene: TRBV6-2/TRBV6-3

CDR3aa: CASGSGGRQPQHF
CDR3nt: TGTGCCAGTGGTTCCGGGGGGCGGCAGCCCCAGCATTTT
abundance: many
j_gene: TRBJ1-5
d_gene: NA
v_gene: TRBV19

CDR3aa: CASSSGTNINYGYTF
CDR3nt: TGTGCCAGCAGCTCCGGGACGAACATAAACTATGGCTACACCTTC
abundance: few
j_gene: TRBJ1-2
d_gene: NA
v_gene: TRBV7-8

CDR3aa: CASSSISDRGSETQYF
CDR3nt: TGTGCCAGCAGTTCAATCTCGGACAGGGGATCGGAGACCCAGTACTTC
abundance: many
j_gene: TRBJ2-5
d_gene: TRBD1
v_gene: TRBV7-9

CDR3aa: CASRGVVGASQNIQYF
CDR3nt: TGTGCCAGCAGGGGGGTTGTGGGAGCCTCCCAGAACATTCAGTACTTC
abundance: many
j_gene: TRBJ2-4
d_gene: NA
v_gene: TRBV12-3/TRBV12-4

CDR3aa: CASSSAGLDGYTF
CDR3nt: TGTGCCAGCAGTTCTGCAGGGCTAGACGGCTACACCTTC
abundance: many
j_gene: TRBJ1-2
d_gene: NA
v_gene: TRBV6-5

CDR3aa: CASNRQSTGGAKNIQYF
CDR3nt: TGTGCCAGCAACAGGCAGTCGACGGGGGGAGCCAAAAACATTCAGTACTTC
abundance: many
j_gene: TRBJ2-4
d_gene: TRBD2
v_gene: TRBV6-1

CDR3aa: CASSPGRISNQPQHF
CDR3nt: TGTGCCAGCTCACCAGGCAGGATTAGCAATCAGCCCCAGCATTTT
abundance: many
j_gene: TRBJ1-5
d_gene: NA
v_gene: TRBV18

CDR3aa: CATSRGATGANVLTF
CDR3nt: TGTGCCACCAGCAGAGGCGCCACAGGGGCCAACGTCCTGACTTTC
abundance: many
j_gene: TRBJ2-6
d_gene: NA
v_gene: TRBV15

CDR3aa: CASSVGQYTEAFF
CDR3nt: TGTGCCAGCAGCGTCGGACAGTACACTGAAGCTTTCTTT
abundance: once
j_gene: TRBJ1-1
d_gene: NA
v_gene: TRBV9

CDR3aa: CASSSRDYPTQYF
CDR3nt: TGTGCCAGCAGTTCCCGGGACTATCCGACCCAGTACTTC
abundance: many
j_gene: TRBJ2-5
d_gene: TRBD2
v_gene: TRBV6-2/TRBV6-3

CDR3aa: CASSRQGHILGEQYF
CDR3nt: TGTGCCAGTTCGAGACAGGGGCATATTCTGGGGGAGCAGTACTTC
abundance: NA
j_gene: TRBJ2-7
d_gene: TRBD1
v_gene: TRBV2

CDR3aa: CASSGGTGRQTQYF
CDR3nt: TGTGCCAGCAGTGGCGGGACAGGGCGGCAGACCCAGTACTTC
abundance: NA
j_gene: TRBJ2-5
d_gene: TRBD1
v_gene: TRBV6-1

CDR3aa: CASTDRGNSPLHF
CDR3nt: TGTGCCAGCACAGACAGGGGGAATTCACCCCTCCACTTT
abundance: many
j_gene: TRBJ1-6
d_gene: TRBD1
v_gene: TRBV28

CDR3aa: CATSVGTSFNEQFF
CDR3nt: TGTGCCACCAGCGTCGGGACTTCTTTCAATGAGCAGTTCTTC
abundance: many
j_gene: TRBJ2-1
d_gene: NA
v_gene: TRBV24-1

CDR3aa: CASSQDPDGYEQYF
CDR3nt: TGCGCCAGCAGCCAAGACCCAGACGGCTACGAGCAGTACTTC
abundance: NA
j_gene: TRBJ2-7
d_gene: NA
v_gene: TRBV4-3

CDR3aa: CASRLGPSSYEQYF
CDR3nt: TGTGCCAGCAGGTTGGGTCCTTCATCCTACGAGCAGTACTTC
abundance: many
j_gene: TRBJ2-7
d_gene: NA
v_gene: TRBV28

CDR3aa: CASTPTPRAETQYF
CDR3nt: TGTGCCAGCACCCCCACCCCCCGTGCCGAGACCCAGTACTTC
abundance: many
j_gene: TRBJ2-5
d_gene: NA
v_gene: TRBV7-8

CDR3aa: CSARVRWGFVEQYF
CDR3nt: TGCAGTGCTAGAGTGCGGTGGGGCTTTGTGGAGCAGTACTTC
abundance: NA
j_gene: TRBJ2-7
d_gene: NA
v_gene: TRBV20-1

CDR3aa: CASSSAGVPGIEQYF
CDR3nt: TGTGCCAGTAGTTCAGCGGGGGTGCCAGGGATCGAGCAGTACTTC
abundance: many
j_gene: TRBJ2-7
d_gene: TRBD2
v_gene: TRBV19